This T cell receptor (beta chain) was sequenced in a study of cytomegalovirus exposure and HLA in healthy donors. A multiplex PCR was run with 60 Vbeta primers and 13 Jbeta primers. The method was immunoSEQ multiplex PCR; TCRdb's version includes in-frame clones alone and lacks a portion of them. The sample consists of about 210,000 clones, about four fifths of them appearing once. Germline CDR1 and CDR2: GTSNPN and SVGIG (reference sequence). Trimming pared 6 bases from V and 2 bases from J, leaving 10 bases between. The CDR3 totals 12 residues. Sequencing used PBMCs. The clonotype was recovered from a woman in her forties or fifties in good health and CMV-seropositive. The chain recombines TRBV30 with TRBJ1-2; tentatively, D is TRBD1 (6 bases). CDR3 residues: CACGGRNYGYTF. CDR3 nucleotides: TGTGCCTGCGGGGGGCGCAACTATGGCTACACCTTC. Full variable domain (outside the CDR3, taken from reference TRBV30 and TRBJ1-2): SQTIHQWPATLVQPVGSPLSLECTVEGTSNPNLYWYRQAAGRGLQLLFYSVGIGQISSEVPQNLSASRPQDRQFILSSKKLLLSDSGFYLCACGGRNYGYTFGSGTRLTVV.